This paragraph covers one TCR beta chain sequence. Its matching antigen is unknown. The CDR3 is 14 residues long. V dropped 2 bases and J dropped 3 bases, with 11 bases sitting between them. The germline gives CDR1 GTSNPN, CDR2 SVGIG (reference sequence). These data come from a study of beta chain features in type 1 diabetes. Points from the study as a whole: TCRB CDR3s from Type 1 diabetes patients were moderately but significantly shorter in all four CD4+ subsets.

Of the isolated RNA, all was reverse transcribed, and so the sequenced material was expressed TCRB transcripts. The assay was immunoSEQ multiplex PCR, and TCRdb's table has in-frame clones only and misses some. The sample yields hundreds of thousands of clones, roughly 13% seen once. The gene calls are TRBV30 and TRBJ1-3; maybe TRBD1 (6 bases). The receptor's source is a man between 18 and 29 years old with type 1 diabetes. Specimen: naive CD4+ T cells from blood. The CDR3 loop reads CAWSTGSCGNTIYF. The CDR3 nucleotides read TGTGCCTGGAGTACAGGGAGCTGTGGAAACACCATATATTTT.